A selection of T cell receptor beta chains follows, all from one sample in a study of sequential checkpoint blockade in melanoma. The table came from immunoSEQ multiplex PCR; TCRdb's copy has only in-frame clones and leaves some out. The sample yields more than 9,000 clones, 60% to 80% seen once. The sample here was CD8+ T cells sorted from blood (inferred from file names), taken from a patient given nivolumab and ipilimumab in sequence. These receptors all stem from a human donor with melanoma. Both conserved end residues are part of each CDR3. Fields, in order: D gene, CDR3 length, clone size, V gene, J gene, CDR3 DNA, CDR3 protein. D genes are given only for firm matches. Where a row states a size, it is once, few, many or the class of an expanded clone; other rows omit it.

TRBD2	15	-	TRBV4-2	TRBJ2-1	TGTGCCAGCAGCCAAAGTCTAGCGGTACGAAATGAGCAGTTCTTC	CASSQSLAVRNEQFF
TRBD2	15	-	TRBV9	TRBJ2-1	TGTGCCAGCAGCGGAAGCGGGACCCAATACAATGAGCAGTTCTTC	CASSGSGTQYNEQFF
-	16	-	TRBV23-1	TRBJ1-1	TGCGCCAGCAGTCGGAGTCCAAAGAGGAGTAACACTGAAGCTTTCTTT	CASSRSPKRSNTEAFF
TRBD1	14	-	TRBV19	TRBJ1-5	TGTGCCAGTAGTACAGGGGGTCCTAATCAGCCCCAGCATTTT	CASSTGGPNQPQHF
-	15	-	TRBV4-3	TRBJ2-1	TGCGCCAGCAGTCGGGGATGGAGCTCCTACAATGAGCAGTTCTTC	CASSRGWSSYNEQFF
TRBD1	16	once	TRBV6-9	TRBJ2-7	TGTGCCAGCAGTCTCGGACAGGGGGCCAGCTCCTACGAGCAGTACTTC	CASSLGQGASSYEQYF
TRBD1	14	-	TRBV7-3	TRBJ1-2	TGTGCCAGCAGCCCCGGGACAGCTGTCTATGGCTACACCTTC	CASSPGTAVYGYTF
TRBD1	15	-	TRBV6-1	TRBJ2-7	TGTGCCAGCAGTGACCCGGGACAGATCTCCTACGAGCAGTACTTC	CASSDPGQISYEQYF
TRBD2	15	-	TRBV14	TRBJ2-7	TGTGCCAGCAGCCAAGTCCTGGGACTAGCGGGAGAGCAGTACTTC	CASSQVLGLAGEQYF
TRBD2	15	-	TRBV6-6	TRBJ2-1	TGTGCCAGCAGTCGACTAGCGGCCTCCTACAATGAGCAGTTCTTC	CASSRLAASYNEQFF
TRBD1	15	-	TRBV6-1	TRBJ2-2	TGTGCCAGCAGTGAAGAGGGGGCCGGCACCGGGGAGCTGTTTTTT	CASSEEGAGTGELFF
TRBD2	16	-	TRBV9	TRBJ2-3	TGTGCCAGCAGCGTAGCAGCGGGAGATAAAGCGGATACGCAGTATTTT	CASSVAAGDKADTQYF
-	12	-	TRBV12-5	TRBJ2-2	TGTGCTAGTGGTTTGGAGCACTGGGAGCTGTTTTTT	CASGLEHWELFF
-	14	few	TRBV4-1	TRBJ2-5	TGCGCCAGCAGCCAAGATCGAAGCGGGGAGACCCAGTACTTC	CASSQDRSGETQYF
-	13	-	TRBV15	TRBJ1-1	TGTGCCACCAGCAGCACAGAATTCGTAGAAGCTTTCTTT	CATSSTEFVEAFF
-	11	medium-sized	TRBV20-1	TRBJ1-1	TGCAGTGCCCTTCCTAGCACTGAAGCTTTCTTT	CSALPSTEAFF
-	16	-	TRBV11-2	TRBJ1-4	TGTGCCAGCAGCTTAGTAGGGGGAGGGCTTGAGGAAAAACTGTTTTTT	CASSLVGGGLEEKLFF
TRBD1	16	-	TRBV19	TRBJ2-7	TGTGCCAGTAGTAACGGACAGGGAGGAATTCCCTACGAGCAGTACTTC	CASSNGQGGIPYEQYF
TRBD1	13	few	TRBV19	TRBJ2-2	TGTGCCAGTAGCACAGGGGGCAACGGGGAGCTGTTTTTT	CASSTGGNGELFF
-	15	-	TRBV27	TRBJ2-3	TGTGCCAGCAGTTTAATACGGGAAAGCACAGATACGCAGTATTTT	CASSLIRESTDTQYF
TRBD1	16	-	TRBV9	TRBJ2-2	TGTGCCAGCAGCGGGACAGGGTACGAGAACACCGGGGAGCTGTTTTTT	CASSGTGYENTGELFF
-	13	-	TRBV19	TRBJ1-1	TGTGCCAGTAGGGTGGGCATGAACACTGAAGCTTTCTTT	CASRVGMNTEAFF
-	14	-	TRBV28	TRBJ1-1	TGTGCCAGCCTCCCGGGGGGACACTTCACTGAAGCTTTCTTT	CASLPGGHFTEAFF
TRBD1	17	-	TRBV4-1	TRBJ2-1	TGCGCCAGCAGCCAATTGGGACAGGGTTCGGACTACAATGAGCAGTTCTTC	CASSQLGQGSDYNEQFF
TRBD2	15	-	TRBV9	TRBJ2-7	TGTGCCAGCAGCGTCACTAGCGGGAGTAACTACGAGCAGTACTTC	CASSVTSGSNYEQYF
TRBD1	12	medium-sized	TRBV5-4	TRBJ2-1	TGTGCCAGCAGCTTCACAGGGGATGAGCAGTTCTTC	CASSFTGDEQFF
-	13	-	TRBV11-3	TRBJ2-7	TGTGCCAGCAGCTTAAATAGTAACCACGAGCAGTACTTC	CASSLNSNHEQYF
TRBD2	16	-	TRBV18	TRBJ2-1	TGTGCCAGCTCACCACCGATTAGCGGGATAGTGGATGAGCAGTTCTTC	CASSPPISGIVDEQFF
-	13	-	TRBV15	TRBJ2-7	TGTGCCACCAGCACTCGAGGCCACTACGAGCAGTACTTC	CATSTRGHYEQYF
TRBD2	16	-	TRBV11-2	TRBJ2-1	TGTGCCAGCAGCCGGACTAGCGGAGATCAATACAATGAGCAGTTCTTC	CASSRTSGDQYNEQFF
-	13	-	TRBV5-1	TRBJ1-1	TGCGCCAGCAGCTTGACTCCGAACACTGAAGCTTTCTTT	CASSLTPNTEAFF
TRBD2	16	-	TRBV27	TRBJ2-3	TGTGCCAGCAGTCCCACTAGCGGTTCTAGCACAGATACGCAGTATTTT	CASSPTSGSSTDTQYF
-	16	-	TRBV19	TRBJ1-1	TGTGCCAGTAGTATAGTTGGGGAGGGGATGAACACTGAAGCTTTCTTT	CASSIVGEGMNTEAFF
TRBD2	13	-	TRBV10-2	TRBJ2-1	TGCGCCAGCACCCCGGGAGCGGGGAATGAGCAGTTCTTC	CASTPGAGNEQFF
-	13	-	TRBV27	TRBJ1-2	TGTGCCAGCAGCTATGGGCAGGGTGGCGGCTACACCTTC	CASSYGQGGGYTF
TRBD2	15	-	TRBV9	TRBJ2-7	TGTGCCAGCAGCCCCCTAGCGGGAACCCCCTACGAGCAGTACTTC	CASSPLAGTPYEQYF
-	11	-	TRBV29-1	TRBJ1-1	TGCAGCGTTCGAAGGGAGACTGAAGCTTTCTTT	CSVRRETEAFF
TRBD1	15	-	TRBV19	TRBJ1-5	TGTGCCAGTAGTATCCAGGGGGCTAGTTGGCAGCCCCAGCATTTT	CASSIQGASWQPQHF
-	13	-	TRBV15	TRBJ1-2	TGTGCCACCAGCGCACAGGGTGTCTATGGCTACACCTTC	CATSAQGVYGYTF
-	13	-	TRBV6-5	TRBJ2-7	TGTGCCAGCAGTTACTCCACAGGCTACGAGCAGTACTTC	CASSYSTGYEQYF
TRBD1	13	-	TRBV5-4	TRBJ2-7	TGTGCCAGCAGCACCACAGGGGTCTACGAGCAGTACTTC	CASSTTGVYEQYF
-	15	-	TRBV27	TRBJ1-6	TGTGCCAGCAGTTTAACCCGACTCGGGAATTCACCCCTCCACTTT	CASSLTRLGNSPLHF
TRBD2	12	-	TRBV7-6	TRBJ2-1	TGTGCCAGCAGTCTAGCGGGATCTGAGCAGTTCTTC	CASSLAGSEQFF
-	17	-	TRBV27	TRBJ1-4	TGTGCCAGCAGTTTAACCGGAGATCATACAACTAATGAAAAACTGTTTTTT	CASSLTGDHTTNEKLFF
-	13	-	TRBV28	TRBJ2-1	TGTGCCAGCAGTTGGGAGTCCTACAATGAGCAGTTCTTC	CASSWESYNEQFF
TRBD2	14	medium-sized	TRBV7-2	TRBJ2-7	TGTGCCAGCAGCTTTCTAGCGGGAACGGAAGAGCAGTACTTC	CASSFLAGTEEQYF
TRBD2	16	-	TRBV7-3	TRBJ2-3	TGTGCCAGCAGCCTCCTGGCGGGGGGGAGCACAGATACGCAGTATTTT	CASSLLAGGSTDTQYF
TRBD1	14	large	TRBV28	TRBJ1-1	TGTGCCAGCAGTCCCCTGACAGGGATCGCTGAAGCTTTCTTT	CASSPLTGIAEAFF
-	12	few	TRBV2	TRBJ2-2	TGTGCCAGAAAACAGGGCACCGGGGAGCTGTTTTTT	CARKQGTGELFF
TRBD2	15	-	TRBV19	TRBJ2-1	TGTGCCAGTAGTCCTCGGACTAGCGGGAGAGATGAGCAGTTCTTC	CASSPRTSGRDEQFF
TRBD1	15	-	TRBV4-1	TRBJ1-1	TGCGCCAGCAGCCAGAAGACAGGGATGAACACTGAAGCTTTCTTT	CASSQKTGMNTEAFF
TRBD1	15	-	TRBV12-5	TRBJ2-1	TGTGCTAGTGGTTTGGTAGGGGGCGCGAAGAATGAGCAGTTCTTC	CASGLVGGAKNEQFF
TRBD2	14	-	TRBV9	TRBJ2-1	TGTGCCAGCAGCCCCGTTCCGGGAGGAAATGAGCAGTTCTTC	CASSPVPGGNEQFF
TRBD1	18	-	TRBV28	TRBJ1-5	TGTGCCAGCAGTTTATTTGGGACAGGGGATGTTAGCAATCAGCCCCAGCATTTT	CASSLFGTGDVSNQPQHF
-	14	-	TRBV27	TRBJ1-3	TGTGCCAGCAGTTTGACAGTCTCTGGAAACACCATATATTTT	CASSLTVSGNTIYF
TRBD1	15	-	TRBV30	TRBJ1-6	TGTGCCTGGAGCGATACAGGGGGCTTAAATTCACCCCTCCACTTT	CAWSDTGGLNSPLHF
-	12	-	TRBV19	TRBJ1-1	TGTGCCAGTAGTATAGGAGTGGCTGAAGCTTTCTTT	CASSIGVAEAFF
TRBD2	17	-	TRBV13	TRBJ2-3	TGTGCCAGCAGCCCGGTCGGGGCTAGCGGGAGAATAGATACGCAGTATTTT	CASSPVGASGRIDTQYF
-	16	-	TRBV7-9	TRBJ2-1	TGTGCCAGCAGCCCGCCCGGGGCGGGGACCTACAATGAGCAGTTCTTC	CASSPPGAGTYNEQFF